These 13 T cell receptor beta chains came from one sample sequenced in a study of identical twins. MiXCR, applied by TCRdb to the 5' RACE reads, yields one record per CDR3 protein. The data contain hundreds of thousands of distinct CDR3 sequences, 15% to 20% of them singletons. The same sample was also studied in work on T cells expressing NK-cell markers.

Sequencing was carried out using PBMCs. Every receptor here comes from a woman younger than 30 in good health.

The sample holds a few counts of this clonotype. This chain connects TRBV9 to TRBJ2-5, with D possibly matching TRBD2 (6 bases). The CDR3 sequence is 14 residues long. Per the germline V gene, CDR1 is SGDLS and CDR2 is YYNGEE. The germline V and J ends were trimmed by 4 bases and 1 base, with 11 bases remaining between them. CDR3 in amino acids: CASSSRDFQETQYF. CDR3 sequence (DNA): TGTGCCAGCAGCTCCCGGGACTTCCAAGAGACCCAGTACTTC.

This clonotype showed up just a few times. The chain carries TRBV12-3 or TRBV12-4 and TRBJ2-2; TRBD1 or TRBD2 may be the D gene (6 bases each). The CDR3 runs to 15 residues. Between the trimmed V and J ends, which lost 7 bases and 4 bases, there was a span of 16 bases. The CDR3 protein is CASTPRGGRTGELFF. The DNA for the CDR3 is TGTGCCAGCACGCCACGTGGGGGGCGCACCGGGGAGCTGTTTTTT.

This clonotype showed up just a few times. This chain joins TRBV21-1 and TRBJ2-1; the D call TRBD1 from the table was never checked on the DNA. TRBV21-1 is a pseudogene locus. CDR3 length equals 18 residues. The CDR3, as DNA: TGTGCCAGCAGCAAATCTTTCCAAAACAACGTACAGGACAATGAGCAGTTCTTC. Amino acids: CASSKSFQNNVQDNEQFF.

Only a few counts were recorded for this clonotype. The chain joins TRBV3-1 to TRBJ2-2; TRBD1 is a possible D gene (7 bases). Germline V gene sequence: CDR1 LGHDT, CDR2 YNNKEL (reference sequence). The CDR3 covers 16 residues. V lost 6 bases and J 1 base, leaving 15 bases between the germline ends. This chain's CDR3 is CASSPNRGGNTGELFF. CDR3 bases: TGTGCCAGCAGTCCGAACAGGGGAGGGAACACCGGGGAGCTGTTTTTT. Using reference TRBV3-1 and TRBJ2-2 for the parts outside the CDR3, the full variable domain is DTAVSQTPKYLVTQMGNDKSIKCEQNLGHDTMYWYKQDSKKFLKIMFSYNNKELIINETVPNRFSPKSPDKAHLNLHINSLELGDSAVYFCASSPNRGGNTGELFFGEGSRLTVL.

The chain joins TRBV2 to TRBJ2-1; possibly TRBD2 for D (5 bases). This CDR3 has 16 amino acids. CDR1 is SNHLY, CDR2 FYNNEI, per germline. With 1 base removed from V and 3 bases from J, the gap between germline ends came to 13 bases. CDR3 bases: TGTGCCAGCAGTGAAGTAACACGACTACTCTACAATGAGCAGTTCTTC. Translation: CASSEVTRLLYNEQFF.

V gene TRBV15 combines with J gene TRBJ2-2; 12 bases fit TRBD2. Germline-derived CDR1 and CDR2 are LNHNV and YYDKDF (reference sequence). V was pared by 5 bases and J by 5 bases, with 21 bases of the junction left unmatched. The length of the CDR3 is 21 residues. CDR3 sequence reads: CATSRGTLSTSGGLRTGELFF. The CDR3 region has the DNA TGTGCCACCAGCCGAGGAACCCTTTCGACTAGCGGGGGCCTTAGGACCGGGGAGCTGTTTTTT.

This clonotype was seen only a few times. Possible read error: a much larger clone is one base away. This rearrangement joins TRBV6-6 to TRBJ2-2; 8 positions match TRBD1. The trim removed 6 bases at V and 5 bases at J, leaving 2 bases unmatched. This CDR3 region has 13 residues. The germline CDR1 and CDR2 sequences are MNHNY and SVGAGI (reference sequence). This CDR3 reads CASRDRETGELFF. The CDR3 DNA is TGTGCCAGCAGGGACAGGGAAACCGGGGAGCTGTTTTTT.

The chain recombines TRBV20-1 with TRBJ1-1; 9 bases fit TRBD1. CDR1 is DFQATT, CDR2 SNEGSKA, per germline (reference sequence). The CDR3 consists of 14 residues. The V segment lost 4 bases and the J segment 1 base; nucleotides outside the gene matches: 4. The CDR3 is CSATGTGSNTEAFF. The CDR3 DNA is TGCAGTGCTACCGGGACAGGGTCGAACACTGAAGCTTTCTTT.

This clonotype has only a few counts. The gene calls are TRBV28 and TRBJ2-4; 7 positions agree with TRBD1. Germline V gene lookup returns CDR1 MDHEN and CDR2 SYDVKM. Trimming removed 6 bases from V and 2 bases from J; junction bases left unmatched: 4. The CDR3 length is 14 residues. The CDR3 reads CASREQGSKNIQYF. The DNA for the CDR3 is TGTGCCAGCAGAGAACAGGGGTCCAAAAACATTCAGTACTTC.

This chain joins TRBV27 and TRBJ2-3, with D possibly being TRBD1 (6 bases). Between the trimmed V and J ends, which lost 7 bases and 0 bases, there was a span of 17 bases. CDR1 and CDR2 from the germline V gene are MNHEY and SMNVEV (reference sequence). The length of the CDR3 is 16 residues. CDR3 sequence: CASNRVVGVSTDTQYF. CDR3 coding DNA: TGTGCCAGCAACAGGGTGGTTGGTGTGAGCACAGATACGCAGTATTTT.

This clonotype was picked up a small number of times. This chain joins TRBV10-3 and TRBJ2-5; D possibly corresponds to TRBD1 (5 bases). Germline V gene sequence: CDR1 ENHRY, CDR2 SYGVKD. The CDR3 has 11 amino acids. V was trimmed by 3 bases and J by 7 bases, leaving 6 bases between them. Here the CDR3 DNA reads TGTGCCATCAGTGAAGGGGTGACCCAGTACTTC. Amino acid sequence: CAISEGVTQYF.

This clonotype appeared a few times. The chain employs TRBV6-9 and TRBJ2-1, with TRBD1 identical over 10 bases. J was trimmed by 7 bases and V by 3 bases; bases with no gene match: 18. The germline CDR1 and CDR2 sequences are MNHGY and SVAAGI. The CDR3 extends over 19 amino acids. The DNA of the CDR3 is TGTGCCAGCAGTTACCGCCGAGCTTCCCGACAGGGGGCTTGGAATGAGCAGTTCTTC. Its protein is CASSYRRASRQGAWNEQFF.

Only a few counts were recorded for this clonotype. CDR3 loop: CASSQRGLAGANEQFF. CDR3 sequence (DNA): TGTGCCAGCAGCCAGCGGGGACTAGCGGGGGCAAATGAGCAGTTCTTC. This chain uses TRBV3-1 with TRBJ2-1; 14 nucleotides align to TRBD2. The V segment lost 3 bases and the J segment 7 bases; nucleotides outside the gene matches: 5. Germline CDR1 and CDR2: LGHDT and YNNKEL (reference sequence). This CDR3 has 16 amino acids.